Listed here is a single T cell receptor beta chain. Its cognate antigen is unknown. Distinct nucleotide sequences in the sample also encode this CDR3. The table came from immunoSEQ multiplex PCR; TCRdb's copy has only in-frame clones and leaves some out. Here the sample spans tens of thousands of clones, 81% being singletons. The sample comes from a study of a mutant IDH1 vaccine in newly diagnosed glioma. CDR3 length: 14 amino acids. Trimming removed 0 bases from V and 3 bases from J, with 8 bases in between. CDR1 MNHEY and CDR2 SVGAGI come from the germline V gene. The sample's time point: week 35, safety follow-up. One vaccine dose held 300 ug of mutant IDH1 20-mer peptide and came with topical imiquimod. Patients were given eight vaccinations, scheduled in weeks 1, 3, 5, 7, 11, 15, 19 and 23. The study's findings and limits: Evidence of vaccine-induced immune responses was documented in approximately 93% of patients. Pseudoprogression appears to have had no connection to changes in top peripheral T cell clonotypes.

The J gene is TRBJ1-1, the V gene TRBV6-5, with D perhaps TRBD1 (5 bases). Sequencing used PBMCs, obtained from a glioma patient whose treatment included an IDH1 peptide vaccine. The receptor's source is a middle-aged man with glioma. CDR3 nucleotide sequence: TGTGCCAGCAGTTACTCGTCGGGGGACACTGAAGCTTTCTTT. Protein: CASSYSSGDTEAFF.